These 30 T cell receptor beta chains were sequenced from one sample in a study of a mutant IDH1 vaccine in newly diagnosed glioma. No antigens are known for them. Noted time point: week 5, during vaccination. Vaccine doses each comprised 300 ug of mutant IDH1 20-mer peptide, with topical imiquimod. TCRdb's table, derived via immunoSEQ multiplex PCR, lists solely in-frame clones and lacks some. The sample includes some 55,000 clones, about 90% of them seen just once. The sequenced sample was PBMCs, obtained from a glioma patient whose treatment included an IDH1 peptide vaccine. The receptors stem from a woman in her thirties or forties with glioma.

The V and J genes are TRBV18 and TRBJ2-2, with 9 positions matching TRBD2. Germline CDR1 and CDR2: KGHSH and LQKENI. The V gene end was trimmed by 3 bases and the J gene end by 2 bases; junction bases not matched to a gene: 7. This CDR3 region has 17 residues. CDR3 loop: CASSPPPSGVNTGELFF. In nucleotides, the CDR3 is TGTGCCAGCTCACCGCCCCCTAGCGGGGTTAACACCGGGGAGCTGTTTTTT.

V usage is TRBV4-1 and J usage is TRBJ1-4; TRBD1 is a possible D gene (5 bases). Germline loops: CDR1 MGHRA, CDR2 YSYEKL. V was cut by 1 base and J by 6 bases, with 12 bases left in between. This CDR3 has 15 residues. DNA of the CDR3: TGCGCCAGCAGCCAAGCGGGACGAGCTGATGAAAAACTGTTTTTT. Translated: CASSQAGRADEKLFF.

The chain has TRBV9 and TRBJ2-5, with 9 bases aligning to TRBD2. CDR3 length: 15 residues. The germline V gene encodes CDR1 SGDLS and CDR2 YYNGEE. V was clipped by 4 bases and J by 5 bases; unmatched bases: 9. The CDR3 DNA follows: TGTGCCAGCAGCCCAGGACTAGCGATTCGGGAGACCCAGTACTTC. The encoded protein is CASSPGLAIRETQYF. Full variable domain (missing parts from reference TRBV9 and TRBJ2-5): DSGVTQTPKHLITATGQRVTLRCSPRSGDLSVYWYQQSLDQGLQFLIQYYNGEERAKGNILERFSAQQFPDLHSELNLSSLELGDSALYFCASSPGLAIRETQYFGPGTRLLVL.

This clone has just a few counts. This CDR3 is CASSLLGPNTEAFF. CDR3 DNA sequence: TGTGCCAGCAGCTTATTGGGGCCGAACACTGAAGCTTTCTTT. V and J are TRBV7-9 and TRBJ1-1; D may be TRBD1 (5 bases). Deletions cut 2 bases from V and 1 base from J, with 8 bases between. CDR1 and CDR2 (germline): SEHNR, FQNEAQ (reference sequence). The CDR3 is made up of 14 amino acids.

The chain carries TRBV5-6 and TRBJ1-2; TRBD1 matches at 9 bases. Per germline, CDR1 SGHDT and CDR2 YYEEEE. With V trimmed by 4 bases and J by 4 bases, 8 bases remained unmatched. This CDR3 has 15 amino acids. This CDR3 reads CASSRPGQGIYGYTF. In DNA, the CDR3 is TGTGCCAGCAGCAGACCGGGACAGGGAATCTATGGCTACACCTTC.

The CDR3 loop reads CASISDTYTEAFF. Written as DNA, the CDR3 is TGTGCCAGCATTTCGGACACCTACACTGAAGCTTTCTTT. The chain combines TRBV2 with TRBJ1-1; weak D call: TRBD1 (5 bases). The CDR3 contains 13 residues. Trimming stripped 7 bases from V and 3 bases from J, with 12 bases between. Germline loops: CDR1 SNHLY, CDR2 FYNNEI.

The chain has TRBV7-9 and TRBJ1-6; D remains unclear. CDR3 length: 13 amino acids. Germline CDR1 reads SEHNR; CDR2 reads FQNEAQ (reference sequence). V shed 4 bases and J shed 7 bases, with 8 bases lying between them. The CDR3 region is CASSSRQNSPLHF. The DNA for the CDR3 is TGTGCCAGCAGCTCAAGACAAAATTCACCCCTCCACTTT.

This CDR3 reads CASTPGSAGFTDTQYF. CDR3 DNA: TGTGCCAGTACCCCAGGGTCCGCAGGCTTCACAGATACGCAGTATTTT. This chain joins TRBV19 and TRBJ2-3; D is possibly TRBD1 (5 bases). The V gene's germline CDR1 is LNHDA and CDR2 SQIVND (reference sequence). CDR3 length: 16 residues. With 7 bases removed from V and 2 bases from J, the gap between germline ends came to 19 bases.

The rearrangement links TRBV29-1 to TRBJ1-4, with TRBD1 matching 9 bases. This CDR3 region has 12 residues. Per germline, CDR1 SQVTM and CDR2 ANQGSEA. Trimming took 7 bases from V and 10 from J; bases not matched to a gene: 7. CDR3 coding DNA: TGCAGCGCACAGGGGGCGCATGCAAAACTGTTTTTT. This translates into CSAQGAHAKLFF. Based on the CDR3 plus reference TRBV29-1 and TRBJ1-4, the full variable domain is SAVISQKPSRDICQRGTSLTIQCQVDSQVTMMFWYRQQPGQSLTLIATANQGSEATYESGFVIDKFPISRPNLTFSTLTVSNMSPEDSSIYLCSAQGAHAKLFFGSGTQLSVL.

This chain links TRBV6-6 with TRBJ2-3; 11 bases line up with TRBD2. The germline gives CDR1 MNHNY, CDR2 SVGAGI (reference sequence). This CDR3 has 15 residues. V lost 3 bases, J lost 3 bases, and 2 bases stayed unmatched. CDR3 region: CASSYGTSGTDTQYF. In DNA form, the CDR3 reads TGTGCCAGCAGTTATGGGACTAGCGGAACAGATACGCAGTATTTT.

This chain uses TRBV7-2 with TRBJ2-2; possible D gene TRBD2, 5 bases. This CDR3 region has 14 residues. V was cut by 3 bases and J by 3 bases, with 8 bases left in between. Germline V gene sequence: CDR1 SGHTA, CDR2 FQGNSA. CDR3 protein: CASSFGLYTGELFF. In DNA form, the CDR3 reads TGTGCCAGCAGCTTCGGACTCTACACCGGGGAGCTGTTTTTT.

V usage is TRBV5-1 and J usage is TRBJ2-7; 8 positions match TRBD2. J was trimmed by 7 bases and V by 6 bases; bases with no gene match: 15. Germline V gives CDR1 SGHRS, CDR2 YFSETQ. The CDR3 length is 15 residues. CDR3 sequence reads: CASNPGLGKVMEQYF. As DNA, the CDR3 is TGCGCCAGCAACCCGGGACTAGGGAAGGTAATGGAGCAGTACTTC. Combining the CDR3 with reference TRBV5-1 and TRBJ2-7 gives the whole variable domain KAGVTQTPRYLIKTRGQQVTLSCSPISGHRSVSWYQQTPGQGLQFLFEYFSETQRNKGNFPGRFSGRQFSNSRSEMNVSTLELGDSALYLCASNPGLGKVMEQYFGPGTRLTVT.

The chain carries TRBV10-3 and TRBJ2-1; 11 nucleotides match TRBD2. The CDR3 contains 16 residues. Per the germline V gene, CDR1 is ENHRY and CDR2 is SYGVKD. V gave up 7 bases and J gave up 0 bases; unmatched junction bases: 5. CDR3 nucleotide sequence: TGTGCCATCAAGGGGACTAGCGGTACCTCCTACAATGAGCAGTTCTTC. Protein sequence: CAIKGTSGTSYNEQFF.

The chain uses TRBV6-6 and TRBJ1-3; the D gene is possibly TRBD1 (5 bases). The germline gives CDR1 MNHNY, CDR2 SVGAGI (reference sequence). Trimming removed 8 bases from V and 2 bases from J, with 10 bases in between. CDR3 size: 13 residues. CDR3 sequence reads: CASSGGAGNTIYF. The DNA for the CDR3 is TGTGCCAGCTCAGGAGGGGCTGGAAACACCATATATTTT.

The chain uses TRBV2 and TRBJ1-5; D gene unclear. Trimming removed 2 bases at V and 4 bases at J, with 9 bases between. The CDR3 runs to 14 residues. The germline V gene encodes CDR1 SNHLY and CDR2 FYNNEI. This chain's CDR3 is CASSETQVNQPQHF. In DNA, the CDR3 is TGTGCCAGCAGTGAAACGCAGGTAAATCAGCCCCAGCATTTT.

In this sample, this clone turned up once. The genes are TRBV19 and TRBJ2-7, with TRBD2 matching 9 bases. The CDR3 spans 14 residues. Germline assignment: CDR1 LNHDA and CDR2 SQIVND (reference sequence). V shed 3 bases and J 7 bases; nucleotides not matched to a gene: 7. Written as DNA, the CDR3 is TGTGCCAGTAGTATTGCGGGAGGGCCGGGGGAGCAGTACTTC. Its translation is CASSIAGGPGEQYF.

This chain links TRBV19 with TRBJ1-2; a weak D match, TRBD1 (6 bases). V lost 6 bases and J lost 1, with 15 bases in between. This CDR3 region has 15 residues. Germline CDR1 and CDR2: LNHDA and SQIVND (reference sequence). CDR3 in DNA: TGTGCCAGTAGCCCCCCGGGGGCATTTAACTATGGCTACACCTTC. This sequence encodes CASSPPGAFNYGYTF.

V is TRBV7-2 and J is TRBJ1-3; D is unresolved. The germline V gene encodes CDR1 SGHTA and CDR2 FQGNSA. The CDR3 sequence is 13 residues long. V shed 4 bases and J shed 4 bases, with 8 bases lying between them. The CDR3 nucleotides read TGTGCCAGCAGCTCTCGACCGGGAAACACCATATATTTT. Translated, it gives CASSSRPGNTIYF.

The chain links TRBV19 to TRBJ2-6, with a weak D call TRBD1 (5 bases). The V gene's germline CDR1 is LNHDA and CDR2 SQIVND (reference sequence). This CDR3 has 16 residues. Trimming removed 0 bases from V and 7 bases from J, with 13 bases in between. CDR3 amino acids: CASSIEGNRIANVLTF. Here the CDR3 DNA reads TGTGCCAGTAGTATAGAGGGGAACAGGATTGCCAACGTCCTGACTTTC.

The chain employs TRBV5-8 and TRBJ2-5; 8 bases are a match to TRBD1. From germline, CDR1 is SGHTS and CDR2 YDEGEE. CDR3 length equals 16 residues. V gave up 3 bases and J gave up 4 bases; unmatched junction bases: 11. CDR3 protein: CASSWTGSALGETQYF. CDR3 in DNA: TGTGCCAGCAGCTGGACAGGGTCGGCATTAGGAGAGACCCAGTACTTC.

The chain is built from TRBV19 and TRBJ2-3, with 10 positions matching TRBD2. Germline V gene lookup returns CDR1 LNHDA and CDR2 SQIVND (reference sequence). The CDR3 has 15 residues. J lost 6 bases, V lost 4 bases, and 7 bases had no gene match. The CDR3 sequence is CASSKASGGSDTQYF. The CDR3 DNA reads as TGTGCCAGTAGTAAGGCTAGCGGGGGATCGGATACGCAGTATTTT.

The chain recombines TRBV9 with TRBJ1-5; 8 bases align to TRBD1. The CDR3 length is 15 residues. Germline CDR1 reads SGDLS; CDR2 reads YYNGEE. J lost 1 base, V lost 3 bases, and 3 bases had no gene match. The CDR3 here is CASSAGTGSNQPQHF. The DNA for the CDR3 is TGTGCCAGCAGCGCCGGGACAGGAAGCAATCAGCCCCAGCATTTT. The full variable domain, with the rest looked up from reference TRBV9 and TRBJ1-5, is DSGVTQTPKHLITATGQRVTLRCSPRSGDLSVYWYQQSLDQGLQFLIQYYNGEERAKGNILERFSAQQFPDLHSELNLSSLELGDSALYFCASSAGTGSNQPQHFGDGTRLSIL.

This sequence joins TRBV5-3 and TRBJ2-3; TRBD1 might be the D (6 bases). TRBV5-3 is identified as an open reading frame with a role that is uncertain. V shed 1 base and J shed 7 bases, with 19 bases lying between them. This CDR3 has 16 amino acids. CDR3 in amino acids: CARSLSGARHTYTQYF. The DNA for the CDR3 is TGTGCCAGAAGCTTGTCAGGGGCGCGACACACTTATACGCAGTATTTT.

The CDR3 DNA reads TGTGCCAGCAGCAGAAATGCGGGGGCCTACAATGAGCAGTTCTTC. It codes for CASSRNAGAYNEQFF. V usage is TRBV5-4 and J usage is TRBJ2-1, with 7 bases that match TRBD2. This CDR3 has 15 amino acids. The V and J ends lost 4 bases and 2 bases, in that order; junction bases with no gene match: 6. The germline V gene has CDR1 SGHNT and CDR2 YYREEE (reference sequence).

This chain links TRBV5-1 with TRBJ2-7; D is undetermined. Germline lookup yields CDR1 SGHRS and CDR2 YFSETQ. The length of the CDR3 is 14 residues. V was cut by 9 bases and J by 0 bases, with 16 bases left in between. CDR3 region: CATKSQDTSYEQYF. The DNA of the CDR3 is TGCGCCACCAAATCCCAAGACACCTCCTACGAGCAGTACTTC.

V and J are TRBV10-3 and TRBJ1-2, with D possibly being TRBD1 (5 bases). The germline CDR1 and CDR2 sequences are ENHRY and SYGVKD. Trimming took off 0 bases at V and 3 bases at J, with 8 bases between the two ends. The CDR3 extends over 14 amino acids. In nucleotides, the CDR3 is TGTGCCATCAGTGAGTCGGGAGGGGACTATGGCTACACCTTC. Translation gives CAISESGGDYGYTF.

The genes are TRBV10-1 and TRBJ2-5; D is ambiguous. Germline CDR1 WNHNN, CDR2 SYGVQD (reference sequence). The CDR3 is 13 amino acids. Between the trimmed V and J ends, which lost 9 bases and 5 bases, there was a span of 16 bases. The CDR3 here is CARRRPCLETQYF. The CDR3 nucleotides read TGCGCCAGGCGGAGACCGTGCCTGGAGACCCAGTACTTC.

The rearrangement links TRBV23-1 to TRBJ2-1; 8 bases agree with TRBD2. TRBV23-1 is labeled an ORF, and its function is uncertain. The CDR3 runs to 15 residues. V was clipped by 4 bases and J by 9 bases; unmatched bases: 11. The CDR3 loop reads CASSPPPGGLREQFF. CDR3 bases: TGCGCCAGCAGTCCTCCGCCGGGGGGGCTCCGTGAGCAGTTCTTC.

This chain links TRBV7-6 with TRBJ2-3; 7 nucleotides match TRBD1. CDR1 and CDR2 (germline): SGHVS, FNYEAQ. This CDR3 contains 14 residues. The ends lost 5 bases at V and 0 bases at J; junction bases unmatched: 2. The CDR3 DNA sequence: TGTGCCAGCAGCAGACAGGGCAGCACAGATACGCAGTATTTT. The encoded protein is CASSRQGSTDTQYF.

The CDR3 here is CASSYGTVYEQYF. As DNA, the CDR3 is TGTGCCAGCAGCTACGGCACTGTCTACGAGCAGTACTTC. The gene calls are TRBV7-9 and TRBJ2-7; no firm D call. Germline CDR1 reads SEHNR; CDR2 reads FQNEAQ (reference sequence). The CDR3 covers 13 residues. Trimming removed 4 bases from V and 3 bases from J, with 10 bases in between.